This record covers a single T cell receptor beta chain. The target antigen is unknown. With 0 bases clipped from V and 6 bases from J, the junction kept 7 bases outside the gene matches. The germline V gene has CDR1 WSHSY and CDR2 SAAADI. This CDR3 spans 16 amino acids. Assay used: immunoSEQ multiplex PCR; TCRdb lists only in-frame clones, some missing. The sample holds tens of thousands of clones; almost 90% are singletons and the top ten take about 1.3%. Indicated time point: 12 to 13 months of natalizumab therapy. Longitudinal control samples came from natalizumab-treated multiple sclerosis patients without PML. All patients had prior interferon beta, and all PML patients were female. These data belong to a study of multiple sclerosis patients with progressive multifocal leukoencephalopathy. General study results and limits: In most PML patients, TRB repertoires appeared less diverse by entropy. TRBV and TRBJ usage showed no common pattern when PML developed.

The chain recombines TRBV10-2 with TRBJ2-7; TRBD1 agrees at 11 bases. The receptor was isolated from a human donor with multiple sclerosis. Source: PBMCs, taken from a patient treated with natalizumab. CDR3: CASSESPAGTGGEQYF. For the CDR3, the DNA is TGCGCCAGCAGTGAGTCCCCTGCGGGGACAGGGGGCGAGCAGTACTTC.